This entry is about one T cell receptor (beta chain). Antigen specificity is unknown. RNA, once extracted, was reverse transcribed into cDNA for use as the sequencing template. The data were produced by immunoSEQ multiplex PCR, yet TCRdb's version contains in-frame clones alone and is incomplete. In the table there are approximately 210,000 clones, 43% of which are singletons. This entry is derived from a study of CD8+ T cells in alopecia areata. Study at large: Once tofacitinib had been taken for 6 to 18 months, 6 months off drug followed. Notes on the study in general: Tofacitinib significantly decreased scalp clonality and expanded CD8+ clones among top 100.

As to treatment: oral pan-JAK inhibitor, 5-10 mg twice daily. V lost 3 bases to trimming and J lost 5 bases, with 10 bases between them. The CDR3 sequence is 13 residues long. The germline CDR1 and CDR2 sequences are LGHNT and FRNRAP. The TCR comes from a human donor with alopecia areata. The chain links TRBV12-5 to TRBJ1-2; tentative D call: TRBD1 (5 bases). This sample comprised CD4+ T cells sorted from blood, obtained at approximately week 39, from a patient treated with tofacitinib. The CDR3 DNA sequence: TGTGCTAGTGGTTTATCAGGGACTTATGGCTACACCTTC. This encodes CASGLSGTYGYTF. The whole variable domain, remainder taken from reference TRBV12-5 and TRBJ1-2, is DARVTQTPRHKVTEMGQEVTMRCQPILGHNTVFWYRQTMMQGLELLAYFRNRAPLDDSGMPKDRFSAEMPDATLATLKIQPSEPRDSAVYFCASGLSGTYGYTFGSGTRLTVV.